This T cell receptor beta chain appears in the sequencing data of a study of beta chain features in type 1 diabetes. Whole-study context: All samples together contributed 95 million to 110 million sorted cells for examination.

This clone was seen a few times. Antigen unknown. The whole isolated RNA underwent reverse transcription, so sequencing captured expressed TCRB transcripts. Data came from immunoSEQ multiplex PCR; TCRdb stores just in-frame clones and leaves some out. The table shows 500,000 to 850,000 clones, with over 13% occurring only once. Sorting of CD4+ naive, central memory, regulatory and stem cell-like memory cells was performed via CD45RO/CCR7/CD25/CD127/CD95/CD27. V shed 8 bases, J shed 7 bases, and the junction held 8 bases outside the gene matches. Germline lookup yields CDR1 MNHEY and CDR2 SVGAGI. This CDR3 contains 14 residues. Whole-study findings and limits: Within each of all four CD4+ subsets, Type 1 diabetes patients had TCRB CDR3s that were moderately but significantly shorter. High-TCR-expressing cells could be over-represented by cDNA sequencing. Insertions were fewer and deletions more numerous at VDJ junctions in type 1 diabetes patients.

The rearrangement links TRBV6-5 to TRBJ1-6; 7 positions agree with TRBD1. The clonotype originates from a man aged 18 to 29 with type 1 diabetes. Sequenced: naive CD4+ T cells from blood. Here the CDR3 reads CASGAQGTNSPLHF. The CDR3 nucleotides read TGTGCCAGCGGAGCACAGGGGACGAATTCACCCCTCCACTTT.